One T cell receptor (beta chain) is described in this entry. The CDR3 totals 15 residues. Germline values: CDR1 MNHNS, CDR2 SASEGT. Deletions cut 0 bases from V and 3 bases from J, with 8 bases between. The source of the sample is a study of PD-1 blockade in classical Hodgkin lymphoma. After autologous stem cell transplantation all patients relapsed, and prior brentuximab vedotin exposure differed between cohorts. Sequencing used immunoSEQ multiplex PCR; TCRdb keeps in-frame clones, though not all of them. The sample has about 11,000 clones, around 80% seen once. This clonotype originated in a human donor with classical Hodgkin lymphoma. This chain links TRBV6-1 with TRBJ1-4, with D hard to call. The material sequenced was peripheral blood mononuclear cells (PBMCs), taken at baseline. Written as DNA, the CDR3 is TGTGCCAGCAGTGAAGCGCGGGGATCTAATGAAAAACTGTTTTTT. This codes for CASSEARGSNEKLFF.